These T cell receptor beta chains were read from a single sample in a study of radiotherapy plus CTLA-4 blockade in lung cancer. Produced via immunoSEQ multiplex PCR; TCRdb's table is partial and in-frame only. The sample has fewer than 35,000 clones, 75% seen once. Sequenced material: peripheral blood, taken from a patient treated with radiotherapy plus ipilimumab. The receptors shown here come from a human donor with non-small cell lung cancer that progressed on radiotherapy plus ipilimumab. Both conserved end residues are part of each CDR3. The D gene is left open where the match is weak. Clone size is stated in some rows and not others, as once, few, many or a class when expanded.

>-|TRBV30|-|TRBJ1-1
CAWSVLRMNTEAFF
TGTGCCTGGAGTGTACTGAGGATGAACACTGAAGCTTTCTTT
>TRBD1|TRBV28|-|TRBJ2-1
CASSSGGTPNEQFF
TGTGCCAGCAGCTCAGGGGGAACTCCCAATGAGCAGTTCTTC
>-|TRBV9|once|TRBJ1-1
CASSVVGRGGSEAFF
TGTGCCAGCAGCGTAGTGGGACGGGGGGGCTCTGAAGCTTTCTTT
>TRBD2|TRBV4-2|-|TRBJ2-2
CASSQDSGLTSGSSGELFF
TGTGCCAGCAGCCAAGATTCGGGTTTAACTAGCGGGAGCTCCGGGGAGCTGTTTTTT
>-|TRBV7-6|-|TRBJ2-7
CASGGTTVEQYF
TGTGCCAGTGGCGGGACCACCGTCGAGCAGTACTTC
>TRBD2|TRBV28|-|TRBJ2-3
CASSPIAKGGADTQYF
TGTGCCAGCAGTCCCATCGCGAAGGGAGGGGCGGATACGCAGTATTTT
>-|TRBV7-3|-|TRBJ2-3
CASSQQGTDTQYF
TGTGCCAGCAGCCAACAGGGCACAGATACGCAGTATTTT
>-|TRBV29-1|-|TRBJ1-1
CSVEVNTEAFF
TGCAGCGTTGAGGTGAACACTGAAGCTTTCTTT
>TRBD1|TRBV7-3|-|TRBJ2-6
CASSPTGSGANVLTF
TGTGCCAGCAGCCCGACAGGGTCTGGGGCCAACGTCCTGACTTTC
>-|TRBV6-4|-|TRBJ1-5
CASSEGTSPNQPQHF
TGTGCCAGCAGTGAGGGGACAAGTCCCAATCAGCCCCAGCATTTT
>-|TRBV2|few|TRBJ1-5
CASLDRRQVQHF
TGTGCCAGCCTCGATCGGAGACAGGTCCAGCATTTT
>-|TRBV11-2|-|TRBJ2-7
CASSLSTVRYEQYF
TGTGCCAGCAGCTTATCTACTGTAAGGTACGAGCAGTACTTC
>-|TRBV2|-|TRBJ1-2
CASSEVQISYGYTF
TGTGCCAGCAGTGAAGTTCAGATTTCCTATGGCTACACCTTC
>-|TRBV5-6|-|TRBJ2-2
CASSLGQNTGELFF
TGTGCCAGCAGCTTGGGACAGAACACCGGGGAGCTGTTTTTT
>TRBD1|TRBV28|-|TRBJ1-2
CASSPPRDRGWNYGYTF
TGTGCCAGCAGTCCACCCCGGGACAGGGGGTGGAACTATGGCTACACCTTC
>TRBD2|TRBV9|-|TRBJ2-3
CASSVAASGGAMDTQYF
TGTGCCAGCAGCGTAGCCGCTAGCGGGGGGGCCATGGATACGCAGTATTTT
>TRBD1|TRBV6-1|-|TRBJ1-2
CASSGQGRYGYTF
TGTGCCAGCAGTGGACAGGGGCGGTATGGCTACACCTTC
>-|TRBV27|-|TRBJ2-1
CASSKLGMPDEQFF
TGTGCCAGCAGTAAGCTAGGAATGCCCGATGAGCAGTTCTTC
>-|TRBV7-4|-|TRBJ1-2
CAGSAMTEVYGYTF
TGTGCCGGCTCGGCGATGACAGAAGTCTATGGCTACACCTTC
>-|TRBV6-1|once|TRBJ2-7
CATWDPFLYEQYF
TGTGCCACCTGGGACCCTTTTTTATACGAGCAGTACTTC
>-|TRBV6-6|-|TRBJ2-4
CASSSSGPLQYF
TGTGCCAGCAGTTCTTCCGGGCCCCTCCAGTACTTC
>-|TRBV29-1|-|TRBJ1-1
CSVVSPRDTEAFF
TGCAGCGTAGTTTCCCCACGCGACACTGAAGCTTTCTTT
>TRBD2|TRBV10-2|-|TRBJ2-3
CASSDGAGDTDTQYF
TGCGCCAGCAGTGATGGAGCGGGAGACACAGATACGCAGTATTTT
>-|TRBV29-1|-|TRBJ1-1
CSVAEGTNTEAFF
TGCAGCGTTGCTGAGGGAACGAACACTGAAGCTTTCTTT
>-|TRBV6-1|-|TRBJ2-5
CASSESVVQETQYF
TGTGCCAGCAGTGAATCGGTAGTCCAAGAGACCCAGTACTTC
>-|TRBV19|-|TRBJ1-6
CASSMKQVLSSYNSPLHF
TGTGCCAGTAGTATGAAACAGGTTTTAAGCTCCTATAATTCACCCCTCCACTTT
>-|TRBV4-1|-|TRBJ2-1
CASSHPGFYNEQFF
TGCGCCAGCAGCCACCCGGGGTTCTACAATGAGCAGTTCTTC
>-|TRBV10-1|-|TRBJ1-2
CASSEPGKERYTF
TGCGCCAGCAGTGAACCAGGGAAGGAGCGCTACACCTTC
>-|TRBV30|few|TRBJ2-7
CAWSPNRETGEQYF
TGTGCCTGGAGTCCGAACAGGGAGACTGGCGAGCAGTACTTC
>-|TRBV6-1|-|TRBJ1-5
CASSAPRLDQNQPQHF
TGTGCCAGCAGTGCCCCGAGGCTAGACCAGAATCAGCCCCAGCATTTT
>-|TRBV11-3|-|TRBJ2-3
CASSYTTSTDTQYF
TGTGCCAGCAGCTATACTACAAGCACAGATACGCAGTATTTT
>-|TRBV5-1|-|TRBJ2-6
CASSIGTVYTETTGAGANVLTF
TGCGCCAGCAGCATCGGGACAGTCTACACGGAAACGACGGGGGCTGGGGCCAACGTCCTGACTTTC
>-|TRBV4-1|few|TRBJ2-2
CASSQLDLGLNTGELFF
TGCGCCAGCAGCCAATTAGATCTAGGACTCAACACCGGGGAGCTGTTTTTT
>-|TRBV7-2|-|TRBJ1-1
CASSSSGTLNTEAFF
TGTGCCAGCAGCTCCTCCGGGACACTGAACACTGAAGCTTTCTTT
>-|TRBV18|-|TRBJ2-5
CASSPGQQETQYF
TGTGCCAGCTCACCCGGACAGCAAGAGACCCAGTACTTC
>-|TRBV28|-|TRBJ1-6
CASSWGGRTNSPLHF
TGTGCCAGCAGTTGGGGGGGCCGTACGAATTCACCCCTCCACTTT
>-|TRBV5-1|-|TRBJ2-1
CASSPGQKMDEQFF
TGCGCCAGCAGCCCAGGACAGAAGATGGATGAGCAGTTCTTC
>TRBD1|TRBV28|once|TRBJ1-2
CASSPGTGEANYGYTF
TGTGCCAGCAGTCCCGGGACAGGGGAGGCTAACTATGGCTACACCTTC
>TRBD1|TRBV11-2|-|TRBJ2-3
CASSSFGQALGSDTQYF
TGTGCCAGCAGCTCTTTCGGACAGGCTCTAGGGTCAGATACGCAGTATTTT
>TRBD1|TRBV28|-|TRBJ2-3
CASSLWGTGNTDTQYF
TGTGCCAGCAGTTTATGGGGGACAGGGAACACAGATACGCAGTATTTT
>TRBD2|TRBV7-9|-|TRBJ2-5
CASGIAGGTETQYF
TGTGCCAGCGGAATAGCGGGGGGTACGGAGACCCAGTACTTC
>-|TRBV7-8|-|TRBJ1-5
CASSQGGFQPQHF
TGTGCCAGCAGTCAAGGCGGGTTTCAGCCCCAGCATTTT
>-|TRBV29-1|once|TRBJ1-4
CSVLGGRGEKLFF
TGCAGCGTCCTCGGAGGACGGGGGGAAAAACTGTTTTTT
>TRBD2|TRBV4-1|-|TRBJ2-3
CASSRTSGGAGSTDTQYF
TGCGCCAGCAGCCGTACTAGCGGGGGGGCCGGGAGCACAGATACGCAGTATTTT
>TRBD1|TRBV19|-|TRBJ2-1
CASTRDRGTGEQFF
TGTGCCAGTACCAGGGACAGGGGGACCGGTGAGCAGTTCTTC
>-|TRBV30|-|TRBJ2-5
CAWSVWQAIQETQYF
TGTGCCTGGAGTGTGTGGCAGGCGATCCAAGAGACCCAGTACTTC
>-|TRBV14|-|TRBJ2-1
CASSRGSGYNEQFF
TGTGCCAGCAGCCGAGGTAGCGGCTACAATGAGCAGTTCTTC
>-|TRBV10-3|-|TRBJ1-2
CAITESREHGYTF
TGTGCCATCACCGAATCCAGGGAACATGGCTACACCTTC
>-|TRBV4-1|-|TRBJ2-1
CASSRDSYNEQFF
TGCGCCAGCAGCCGCGACAGTTACAATGAGCAGTTCTTC
>TRBD1|TRBV29-1|once|TRBJ2-5
CSVFQGARETQYF
TGCAGCGTTTTCCAGGGGGCTCGGGAGACCCAGTACTTC
>-|TRBV11-2|-|TRBJ2-1
CASSSRLYNEQFF
TGTGCCAGCAGCTCACGACTGTACAATGAGCAGTTCTTC
>-|TRBV5-1|few|TRBJ1-1
CASSLAQGRAEAFF
TGCGCCAGCAGCTTGGCACAGGGACGGGCTGAAGCTTTCTTT
>TRBD1|TRBV2|-|TRBJ1-1
CASRLMTGINTEAFF
TGTGCCAGCAGACTCATGACAGGGATTAACACTGAAGCTTTCTTT
>TRBD1|TRBV2|-|TRBJ2-7
CASSVGTGVYEQYF
TGTGCCAGCAGTGTAGGGACAGGGGTTTACGAGCAGTACTTC